This T cell receptor (beta chain) originates from a study of identical twins. Broader study findings: The more abundant beta clonotypes in cord blood had fewer insertions, and memory repertoires did not show this.

The CDR3 runs to 14 residues. The junction had 0 bases not matched to a gene; V was cut back by 4 bases and J by 1 base. Per the germline V gene, CDR1 is SGHTA and CDR2 is FQGNSA. This clonotype came up many times. What it recognizes is unknown. TCRdb processed the 5' RACE reads anew with MiXCR; each CDR3 protein has one entry. The table lists roughly 230,000 distinct CDR3 sequences, around 8.8% of them singletons. The same specimen was also included in a second study, on yellow fever vaccine responses in identical twins.

Sequencing was carried out using CD8+ T cells sorted from blood. The rearrangement joins TRBV7-2 to TRBJ2-2; 7 bases are shared with TRBD2. The TCR comes from a young woman in good health. The DNA for the CDR3 is TGTGCCAGCAGCTCTAGCGGGAACACCGGGGAGCTGTTTTTT. It codes for CASSSSGNTGELFF.